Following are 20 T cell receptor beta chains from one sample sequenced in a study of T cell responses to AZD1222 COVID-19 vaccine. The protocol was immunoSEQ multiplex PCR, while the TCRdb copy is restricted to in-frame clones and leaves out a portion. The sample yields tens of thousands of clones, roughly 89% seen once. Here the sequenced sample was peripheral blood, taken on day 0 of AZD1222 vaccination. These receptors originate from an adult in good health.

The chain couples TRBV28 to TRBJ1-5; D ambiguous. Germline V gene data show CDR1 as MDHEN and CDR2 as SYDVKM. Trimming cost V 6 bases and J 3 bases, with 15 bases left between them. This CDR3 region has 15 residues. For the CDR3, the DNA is TGTGCCAGCAGACCTCAAATAAAACTCAATCAGCCCCAGCATTTT. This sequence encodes CASRPQIKLNQPQHF.

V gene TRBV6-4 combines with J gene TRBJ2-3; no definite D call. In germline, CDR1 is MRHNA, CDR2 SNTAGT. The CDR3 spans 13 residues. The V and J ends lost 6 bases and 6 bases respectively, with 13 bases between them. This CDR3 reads CASSRSPADTQYF. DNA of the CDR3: TGTGCCAGCAGCAGATCTCCTGCCGATACGCAGTATTTT.

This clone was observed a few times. CDR3 bases: TGTGCCAGCAGCGCTCTAGCGGGCTACGAGCAGTACTTC. Residues: CASSALAGYEQYF. The chain has TRBV11-3 and TRBJ2-7; 8 bases agree with TRBD2. CDR1 is SGHNT, CDR2 YENEEA, per germline. The CDR3 runs to 13 residues. The V gene end was trimmed by 5 bases and the J gene end by 3 bases; junction bases not matched to a gene: 3.

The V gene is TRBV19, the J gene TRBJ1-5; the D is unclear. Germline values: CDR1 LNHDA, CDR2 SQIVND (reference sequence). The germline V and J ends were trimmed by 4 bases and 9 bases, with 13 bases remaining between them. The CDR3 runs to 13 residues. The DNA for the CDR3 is TGTGCCAGTAGTACCGAACCAGCCCTGCCCCAGCATTTT. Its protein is CASSTEPALPQHF. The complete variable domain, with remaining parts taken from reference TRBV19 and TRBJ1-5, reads DGGITQSPKYLFRKEGQNVTLSCEQNLNHDAMYWYRQDPGQGLRLIYYSQIVNDFQKGDIAEGYSVSREKKESFPLTVTSAQKNPTAFYLCASSTEPALPQHFGDGTRLSIL.

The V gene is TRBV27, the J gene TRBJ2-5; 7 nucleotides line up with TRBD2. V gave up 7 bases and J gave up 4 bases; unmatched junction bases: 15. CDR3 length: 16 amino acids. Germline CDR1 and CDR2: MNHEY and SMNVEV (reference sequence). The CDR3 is CASKKLRQRGRETQYF. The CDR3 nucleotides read TGTGCCAGCAAGAAGCTACGGCAGCGCGGGAGAGAGACCCAGTACTTC.

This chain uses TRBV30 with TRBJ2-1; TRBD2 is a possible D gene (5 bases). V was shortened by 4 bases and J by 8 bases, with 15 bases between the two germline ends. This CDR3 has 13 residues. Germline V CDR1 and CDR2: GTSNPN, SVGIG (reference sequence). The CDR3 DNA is TGTGCCTGGACTAAGCGAGGGTCCCATGAGCAGTTCTTC. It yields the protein CAWTKRGSHEQFF.

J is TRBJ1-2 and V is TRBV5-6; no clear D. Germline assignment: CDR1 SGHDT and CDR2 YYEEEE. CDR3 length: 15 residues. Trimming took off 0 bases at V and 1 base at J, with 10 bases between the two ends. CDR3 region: CASSLVPEHNYGYTF. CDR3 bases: TGTGCCAGCAGCTTGGTCCCAGAGCATAACTATGGCTACACCTTC.

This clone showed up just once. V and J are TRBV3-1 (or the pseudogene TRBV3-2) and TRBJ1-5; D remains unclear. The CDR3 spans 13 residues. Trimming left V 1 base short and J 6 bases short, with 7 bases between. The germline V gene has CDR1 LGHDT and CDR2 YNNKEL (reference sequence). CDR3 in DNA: TGTGCCAGCAGCCAAGCCCCCGTTCAGCCCCAGCATTTT. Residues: CASSQAPVQPQHF.

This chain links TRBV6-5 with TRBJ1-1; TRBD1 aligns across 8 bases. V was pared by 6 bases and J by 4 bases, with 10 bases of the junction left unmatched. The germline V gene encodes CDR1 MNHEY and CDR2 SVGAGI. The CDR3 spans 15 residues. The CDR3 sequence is CASSLSRQGPTEAFF. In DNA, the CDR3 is TGTGCCAGCAGCCTCTCGCGACAGGGGCCCACTGAAGCTTTCTTT.

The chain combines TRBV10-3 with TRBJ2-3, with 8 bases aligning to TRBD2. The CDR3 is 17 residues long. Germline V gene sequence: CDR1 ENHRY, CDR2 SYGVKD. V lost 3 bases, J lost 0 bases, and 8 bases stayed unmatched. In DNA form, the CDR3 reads TGTGCCATCAGTGAACCCGGGACTAGGCCTAGCACAGATACGCAGTATTTT. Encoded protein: CAISEPGTRPSTDTQYF.

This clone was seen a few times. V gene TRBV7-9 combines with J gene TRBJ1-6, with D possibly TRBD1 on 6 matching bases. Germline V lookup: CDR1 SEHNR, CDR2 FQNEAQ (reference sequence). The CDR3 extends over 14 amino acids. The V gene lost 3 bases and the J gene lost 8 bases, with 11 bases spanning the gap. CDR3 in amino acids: CASSFGRGDSPLHF. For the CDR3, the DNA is TGTGCCAGCAGCTTCGGGAGGGGGGATTCACCCCTCCACTTT. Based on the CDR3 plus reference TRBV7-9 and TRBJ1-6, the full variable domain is DTGVSQNPRHKITKRGQNVTFRCDPISEHNRLYWYRQTLGQGPEFLTYFQNEAQLEKSRLLSDRFSAERPKGSFSTLEIQRTEQGDSAMYLCASSFGRGDSPLHFGNGTRLTVT.

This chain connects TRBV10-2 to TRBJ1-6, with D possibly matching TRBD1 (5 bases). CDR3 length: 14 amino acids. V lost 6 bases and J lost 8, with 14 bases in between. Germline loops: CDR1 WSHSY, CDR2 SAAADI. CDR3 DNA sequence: TGCGCCAGCAGGGAGGGGTTGGCGGATTCACCCCTCCACTTT. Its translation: CASREGLADSPLHF.

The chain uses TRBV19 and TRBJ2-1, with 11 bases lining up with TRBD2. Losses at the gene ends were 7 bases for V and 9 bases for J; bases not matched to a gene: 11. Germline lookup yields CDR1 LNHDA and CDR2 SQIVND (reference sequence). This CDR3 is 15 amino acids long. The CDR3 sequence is CASKPTSGDLGEQFF. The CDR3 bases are TGTGCCAGTAAACCGACTAGCGGGGACTTAGGTGAGCAGTTCTTC.

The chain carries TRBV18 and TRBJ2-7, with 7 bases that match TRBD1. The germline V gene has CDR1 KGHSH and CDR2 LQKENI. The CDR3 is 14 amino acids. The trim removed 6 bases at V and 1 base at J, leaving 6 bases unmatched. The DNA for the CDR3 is TGTGCCAGCTCGCCCGGGACAGCTTCCTACGAGCAGTACTTC. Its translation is CASSPGTASYEQYF.

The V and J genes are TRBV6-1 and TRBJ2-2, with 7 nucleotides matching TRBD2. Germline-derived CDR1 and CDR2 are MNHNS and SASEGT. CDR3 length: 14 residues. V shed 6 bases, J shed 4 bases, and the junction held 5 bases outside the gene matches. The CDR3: CASSYGTTTGELFF. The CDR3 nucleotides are TGTGCCAGCAGCTATGGGACTACCACCGGGGAGCTGTTTTTT.

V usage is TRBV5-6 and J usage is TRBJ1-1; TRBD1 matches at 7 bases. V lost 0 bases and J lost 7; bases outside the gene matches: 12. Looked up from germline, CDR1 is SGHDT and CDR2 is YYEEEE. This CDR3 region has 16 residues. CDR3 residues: CASSLEATGALNEAFF. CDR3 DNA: TGTGCCAGCAGCTTGGAGGCAACAGGGGCGTTAAATGAAGCTTTCTTT. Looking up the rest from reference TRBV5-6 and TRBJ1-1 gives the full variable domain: DAGVTQSPTHLIKTRGQQVTLRCSPKSGHDTVSWYQQALGQGPQFIFQYYEEEERQRGNFPDRFSGHQFPNYSSELNVNALLLGDSALYLCASSLEATGALNEAFFGQGTRLTVV.

The CDR3 nucleotides are TGTGCCAGCAGCCCGGGGGGGCTTGAAGCTTTCTTT. It translates to CASSPGGLEAFF. V is TRBV3-1 (or the pseudogene TRBV3-2) and J is TRBJ1-1; a weak D match, TRBD1 (6 bases). Trimming left V 4 bases short and J 7 bases short, with 10 bases between. The CDR3 spans 12 residues. Germline V gives CDR1 LGHDT, CDR2 YNNKEL (reference sequence).

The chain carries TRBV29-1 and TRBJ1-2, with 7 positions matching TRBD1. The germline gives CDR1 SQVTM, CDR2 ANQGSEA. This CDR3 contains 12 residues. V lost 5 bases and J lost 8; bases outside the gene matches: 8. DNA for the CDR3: TGCAGCGTTACAGGGGACGTGAGCGGCTACACCTTC. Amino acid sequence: CSVTGDVSGYTF.

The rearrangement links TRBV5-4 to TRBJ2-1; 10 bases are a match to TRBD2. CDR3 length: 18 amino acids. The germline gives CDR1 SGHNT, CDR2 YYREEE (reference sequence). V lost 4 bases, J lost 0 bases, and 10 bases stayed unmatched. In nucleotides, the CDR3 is TGTGCCAGCAGCCCCCGGGGAGCGGGGGGGCCCTCCTACAATGAGCAGTTCTTC. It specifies CASSPRGAGGPSYNEQFF.

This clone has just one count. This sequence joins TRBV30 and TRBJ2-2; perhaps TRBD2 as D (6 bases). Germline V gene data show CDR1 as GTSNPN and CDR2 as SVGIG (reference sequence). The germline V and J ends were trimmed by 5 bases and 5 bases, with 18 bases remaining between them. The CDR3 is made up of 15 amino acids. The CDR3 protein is CAWSKGAGRTGELFF. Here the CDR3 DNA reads TGTGCCTGGTCGAAAGGGGCAGGGAGGACCGGGGAGCTGTTTTTT.